This T cell receptor (beta chain) was observed in a study of T cells in Graves' hyperthyroidism and ophthalmopathy. Exclusions: uncontrolled infection, other autoimmune disease, pregnancy, lactation. Clinical symptoms, serum thyroxine and TRAb, thyroid ultrasound and orbital computed tomography together formed the diagnostic basis. The authors took PBMCs from 10 ml fresh peripheral blood. This clonotype was seen ten or more times. Using RNA transcripts as the source, TCR beta CDR3 regions were amplified. The HTBI primer set drove a first-round RT-PCR of the TCR CDR3. MiXCR, applied by TCRdb to the multiplex PCR reads, yields one record per CDR3 protein. This table holds fewer than 900,000 distinct CDR3 sequences, around 17% found once. The ends were cut back, 3 bases at V and 2 bases at J, with 8 bases in the middle. The CDR3 is 15 residues long.

This TCR derives from a man aged 18 to 29 with Graves' hyperthyroidism. Sequences were obtained from blood. The chain joins TRBV12-3 or TRBV12-4 to TRBJ2-6; D not certain. CDR3 DNA sequence: TGTGCCAGCAGTTTGAGTGGGGCTGGGGCCAACGTCCTGACTTTC. Translated: CASSLSGAGANVLTF.